This TCR beta chain was recorded in a study of low-dose radiotherapy and immunotherapy resistance in tumors. Study overall: A total of 13 Gy over 26 weeks was given to Cohort 2 as 1 Gy per fraction every two weeks. On an every-two-weeks schedule, patients received intravenous nivolumab 240 mg, along with ipilimumab 1 mg/kg every six weeks. Intravenous cyclophosphamide 200 mg/m2 was given every two weeks, one day before radiation and immunotherapy.

This CDR3 has 15 amino acids. Alpha and beta chains were covered, as first-strand cDNA relied on TRAV- and TRBV-specific primers. The authors ran 15 to 20 PCR cycles to amplify TCRs with a constant-region primer and V-primer adapter. The isolated mRNA underwent amplification through in vitro transcription. TCRdb recomputed calls from the reads with MiXCR, one row per CDR3 protein. This table holds 8,500 to 14,000 distinct CDR3 sequences, less than 75% found once. V and J are TRBV21-1 and TRBJ1-5. TRBV21-1 has pseudogene status. The receptor was isolated from a human donor with advanced metastatic prostate, ovarian, gallbladder or colorectal cancer (not recorded which). This table probably holds off-target reads from a library built for another chain. The CDR3 sequence: CASSKFSLDYQPQHF. The CDR3 coding sequence is TGTGCCAGCAGCAAATTTTCCCTAGACTATCAGCCCCAGCATTTT.